The rows below give T cell receptor beta chains drawn from one sample of a study of shared clonotypes between healthy human individuals. The table came from immunoSEQ multiplex PCR; TCRdb's copy has only in-frame clones and leaves some out. This sample carries approximately 840,000 clones, roughly 96% of them seen once, and the ten largest clones take about 0.25%. The sample was naive CD8+ T cells sorted from blood. All receptors come from a man in his thirties or forties in good health. Both conserved end residues are part of each CDR3. The D gene is left open where the match is weak. Some rows have no size entry. The others give once, few or many, or a class for an expanded clone.

J	D	size	V	CDR3	DNA
TRBJ1-4	-	-	TRBV5-4	CASSISREGEKLFF	TGTGCCAGCAGCATCTCGCGGGAAGGTGAAAAACTGTTTTTT
TRBJ2-1	TRBD2	-	TRBV7-8	CASSLRVAGGYSEQFF	TGTGCCAGCAGCTTAAGAGTAGCGGGAGGATATTCTGAGCAGTTCTTC
TRBJ1-2	TRBD1	-	TRBV7-2	CASSGKQQGNYGYTF	TGTGCCAGCAGCGGGAAGCAACAGGGGAACTATGGCTACACCTTC
TRBJ2-5	-	-	TRBV7-9	CASSLGSTFQETQYF	TGTGCCAGCAGCTTAGGAAGTACCTTTCAAGAGACCCAGTACTTC
TRBJ2-4	-	-	TRBV19	CARAGGEAKNIQYF	TGTGCCAGAGCAGGGGGGGAAGCCAAAAACATTCAGTACTTC
TRBJ2-7	-	-	TRBV10-2	CASRRVSSYEQYF	TGCGCCAGCCGGCGGGTTAGCTCCTACGAGCAGTACTTC
TRBJ1-3	-	-	TRBV7-9	CASSLATGFSGNTIYF	TGTGCCAGCAGCTTAGCGACAGGATTCTCTGGAAACACCATATATTTT
TRBJ2-6	TRBD1	-	TRBV4-1	CASSYRGAGANVLTF	TGCGCCAGCAGTTACAGGGGTGCTGGGGCCAACGTCCTGACTTTC
TRBJ2-3	TRBD2	-	TRBV27	CASSLSLAGVGDTQYF	TGTGCCAGCAGTTTATCCCTCGCGGGAGTGGGCGATACGCAGTATTTT
TRBJ1-1	-	-	TRBV7-8	CASSAHAGLFNTEAFF	TGTGCCAGCAGCGCCCACGCAGGGTTGTTTAACACTGAAGCTTTCTTT
TRBJ2-7	TRBD1	-	TRBV11-2	CASSLDWDRAYEQYF	TGTGCCAGCAGCTTAGATTGGGACAGGGCCTACGAGCAGTACTTC
TRBJ2-7	-	-	TRBV27	CASSSRLMAPPYEQYF	TGTGCCAGCAGTTCCCGTCTTATGGCCCCCCCATACGAGCAGTACTTC
TRBJ2-2	TRBD1	-	TRBV7-9	CASSLVGTVNTGELFF	TGTGCCAGCAGCTTAGTTGGGACAGTGAACACCGGGGAGCTGTTTTTT
TRBJ2-7	TRBD1	once	TRBV7-8	CATSFSRDSGPYEQYF	TGTGCCACATCCTTTTCCCGGGACAGCGGCCCCTACGAGCAGTACTTC
TRBJ2-3	TRBD1	-	TRBV6-6	CASSSGQFIDTQYF	TGTGCCAGCAGTTCGGGACAGTTTATAGATACGCAGTATTTT
TRBJ2-7	-	-	TRBV4-1	CASSQVGPSYEQYF	TGCGCCAGCAGCCAAGTTGGGCCCTCCTACGAGCAGTACTTC
TRBJ2-7	TRBD2	-	TRBV5-8	CASSLWGGSYEQYF	TGTGCCAGCAGCTTGTGGGGGGGCTCCTACGAGCAGTACTTC
TRBJ2-7	TRBD1	-	TRBV4-1	CASSQEPGTGGGSEQYF	TGCGCCAGCAGCCAAGAACCCGGGACAGGGGGAGGGAGCGAGCAGTACTTC
TRBJ2-7	-	-	TRBV28	CASSLKGGAYEQYF	TGTGCCAGCAGTTTAAAAGGGGGGGCCTACGAGCAGTACTTC
TRBJ1-1	-	-	TRBV2	CASSEAELQLNTEAFF	TGTGCCAGCAGTGAAGCTGAATTGCAATTGAACACTGAAGCTTTCTTT
TRBJ2-7	-	once	TRBV27	CASSIETGHSYEQYF	TGTGCCAGCAGTATCGAAACGGGACACTCCTACGAGCAGTACTTC
TRBJ2-2	-	-	TRBV7-9	CASSLVQGIGELFF	TGTGCCAGCAGCTTAGTTCAGGGTATCGGGGAGCTGTTTTTT
TRBJ2-1	-	-	TRBV5-1	CASSLEGNEQFF	TGCGCCAGCAGCTTGGAGGGGAATGAGCAGTTCTTC
TRBJ2-2	-	-	TRBV27	CASSFGGVTGELFF	TGTGCCAGCAGTTTTGGGGGTGTGACCGGGGAGCTGTTTTTT
TRBJ2-1	-	-	TRBV5-1	CASSYEQGFLLNNEQFF	TGCGCCAGCAGCTACGAACAGGGATTCCTACTGAACAATGAGCAGTTCTTC
TRBJ2-7	TRBD1	-	TRBV2	CASSEPGQGPYEQYF	TGTGCCAGCAGTGAACCGGGACAGGGGCCCTACGAGCAGTACTTC
TRBJ2-7	TRBD1	-	TRBV5-5	CASSQDRGSSSEQYF	TGTGCCAGCAGCCAGGACAGGGGATCCTCGAGTGAGCAGTACTTC
TRBJ2-1	TRBD1	-	TRBV7-3	CASSHGTGDEQFF	TGTGCCAGCAGCCACGGGACAGGGGATGAGCAGTTCTTC
TRBJ2-3	-	-	TRBV7-9	CASSLGATDTQYF	TGTGCCAGCAGCTTGGGGGCCACAGATACGCAGTATTTT
TRBJ1-1	TRBD1	-	TRBV25-1	CASSGEGAKAFF	TGTGCCAGCAGTGGGGAGGGGGCCAAAGCTTTCTTT
TRBJ2-1	TRBD2	-	TRBV7-9	CASTPTSGRSSYNEQFF	TGTGCCAGCACCCCGACTAGCGGGAGGAGCTCCTACAATGAGCAGTTCTTC
TRBJ2-7	-	once	TRBV11-2	CASSLDGLAGSSYEQYF	TGTGCCAGCAGCTTAGATGGTTTGGCAGGGAGCTCCTACGAGCAGTACTTC
TRBJ2-7	TRBD2	-	TRBV27	CASSLPPGLSLAEQYF	TGTGCCAGCAGCCTACCACCGGGACTATCCCTCGCCGAGCAGTACTTC
TRBJ1-2	-	-	TRBV15	CATSRDPVGRYGANYGYTF	TGTGCCACCAGCAGAGATCCAGTGGGGAGGTATGGTGCTAACTATGGCTACACCTTC
TRBJ2-7	-	-	TRBV4-1	CASSQYKGSTYEQYF	TGCGCCAGCAGCCAATATAAGGGCTCAACCTACGAGCAGTACTTC
TRBJ2-7	-	-	TRBV11-3	CASSPDREAEQYF	TGTGCCAGCAGCCCAGACAGGGAGGCCGAGCAGTACTTC
TRBJ2-2	-	-	TRBV7-8	CASSPGQAPTGELFF	TGTGCCAGCAGCCCCGGCCAGGCACCCACCGGGGAGCTGTTTTTT
TRBJ2-1	TRBD2	-	TRBV5-3	CARSLIAGGPYNEQFF	TGTGCCAGAAGCTTGATAGCGGGAGGCCCCTACAATGAGCAGTTCTTC
TRBJ2-3	TRBD2	-	TRBV5-1	CASSRRDYNTDTQYF	TGCGCCAGCAGCCGTCGGGACTATAACACAGATACGCAGTATTTT
TRBJ2-1	-	-	TRBV11-2	CASSLDWNDNEQFF	TGTGCCAGCAGCTTAGACTGGAACGACAATGAGCAGTTCTTC
TRBJ1-5	TRBD1	-	TRBV11-2	CASSSTGINQPQHF	TGTGCCAGCAGCTCGACAGGGATTAATCAGCCCCAGCATTTT
TRBJ2-3	TRBD1	-	TRBV5-6	CASSLGQGSTDTQYF	TGTGCCAGCAGCTTGGGACAGGGGTCCACAGATACGCAGTATTTT
TRBJ1-5	-	-	TRBV5-1	CASSVTGGDNQPQHF	TGCGCCAGCAGCGTGACAGGCGGAGATAATCAGCCCCAGCATTTT
TRBJ2-7	-	-	TRBV5-1	CASSLEGRSYEQYF	TGCGCCAGCAGCTTGGAGGGACGTAGCTACGAGCAGTACTTC